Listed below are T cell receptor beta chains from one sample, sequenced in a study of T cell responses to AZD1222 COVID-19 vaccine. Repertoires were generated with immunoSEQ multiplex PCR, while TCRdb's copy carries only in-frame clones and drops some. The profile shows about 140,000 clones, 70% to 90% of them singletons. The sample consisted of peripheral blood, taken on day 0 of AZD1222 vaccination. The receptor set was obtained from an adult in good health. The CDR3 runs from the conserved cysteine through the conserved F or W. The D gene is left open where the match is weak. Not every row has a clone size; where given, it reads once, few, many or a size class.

cdr3_aa: CASTRLTLEQETQYF
cdr3_nt: TGTGCCAGCACCCGACTGACACTGGAGCAAGAGACCCAGTACTTC
v_call: TRBV5-5
d_call: -
j_call: TRBJ2-5
clone_size: -

cdr3_aa: CASSLGDRVGNQPQHF
cdr3_nt: TGCGCCAGCAGCTTGGGCGACAGGGTAGGCAATCAGCCCCAGCATTTT
v_call: TRBV5-1
d_call: TRBD1
j_call: TRBJ1-5
clone_size: few

cdr3_aa: CASSRGTGLSPLHF
cdr3_nt: TGTGCCAGCAGCCGGGGGACAGGGCTCTCACCCCTCCACTTT
v_call: TRBV9
d_call: TRBD1
j_call: TRBJ1-6
clone_size: once

cdr3_aa: CASSGAGQGEGYTF
cdr3_nt: TGTGCCAGCAGTGGGGCTGGACAGGGCGAAGGCTACACCTTC
v_call: TRBV2
d_call: TRBD1
j_call: TRBJ1-2
clone_size: -

cdr3_aa: CAISGGQELNTEAFF
cdr3_nt: TGTGCCATCAGTGGGGGGCAGGAGTTGAACACTGAAGCTTTCTTT
v_call: TRBV10-3
d_call: -
j_call: TRBJ1-1
clone_size: -

cdr3_aa: CASSFGAVNTEAFF
cdr3_nt: TGTGCCAGCAGCTTCGGGGCAGTGAACACTGAAGCTTTCTTT
v_call: TRBV7-6
d_call: -
j_call: TRBJ1-1
clone_size: -

cdr3_aa: CSVQRGGLSGYTF
cdr3_nt: TGCAGCGTGCAACGAGGAGGACTTAGCGGCTACACCTTC
v_call: TRBV29-1
d_call: -
j_call: TRBJ1-2
clone_size: -

cdr3_aa: CASSTSGQGAPQPQHF
cdr3_nt: TGTGCCAGCAGCACTAGCGGACAGGGGGCTCCTCAGCCCCAGCATTTT
v_call: TRBV5-6
d_call: TRBD1
j_call: TRBJ1-5
clone_size: few

cdr3_aa: CASSLGQERQPQHF
cdr3_nt: TGTGCCAGCAGCTTAGGACAGGAAAGGCAGCCCCAGCATTTT
v_call: TRBV13
d_call: -
j_call: TRBJ1-5
clone_size: -

cdr3_aa: CASSLGGAYGEQYF
cdr3_nt: TGTGCCAGCAGCTTAGGTGGGGCCTATGGCGAGCAGTACTTC
v_call: TRBV7-8
d_call: -
j_call: TRBJ2-7
clone_size: -

cdr3_aa: CSVRQGNTEAFF
cdr3_nt: TGCAGCGTGAGACAGGGGAACACTGAAGCTTTCTTT
v_call: TRBV29-1
d_call: TRBD1
j_call: TRBJ1-1
clone_size: -

cdr3_aa: CASSQSSGGGRTEAFF
cdr3_nt: TGTGCCAGCAGCCAATCGTCAGGGGGTGGGCGCACTGAAGCTTTCTTT
v_call: TRBV3-1/TRBV3-2
d_call: TRBD1
j_call: TRBJ1-1
clone_size: -

cdr3_aa: CASSMSDLGNTIYF
cdr3_nt: TGTGCCAGTAGTATGAGCGATCTTGGAAACACCATATATTTT
v_call: TRBV19
d_call: -
j_call: TRBJ1-3
clone_size: -

cdr3_aa: CASSLGSVSNYGYTF
cdr3_nt: TGTGCCAGCAGCTTGGGAAGCGTTTCTAACTATGGCTACACCTTC
v_call: TRBV5-6
d_call: -
j_call: TRBJ1-2
clone_size: -

cdr3_aa: CASSGTGTYNEQFF
cdr3_nt: TGTGCCAGCAGCGGGACAGGGACGTACAATGAGCAGTTCTTC
v_call: TRBV9
d_call: TRBD1
j_call: TRBJ2-1
clone_size: -

cdr3_aa: CASSVRGNYGYTF
cdr3_nt: TGTGCCAGCAGTGTCCGGGGGAACTATGGCTACACCTTC
v_call: TRBV2
d_call: -
j_call: TRBJ1-2
clone_size: -

cdr3_aa: CATLTENYEQYF
cdr3_nt: TGTGCCACCCTAACAGAGAACTACGAGCAGTACTTC
v_call: TRBV6-5
d_call: -
j_call: TRBJ2-7
clone_size: -

cdr3_aa: CASSLSGGANVLTF
cdr3_nt: TGTGCCAGCAGTCTCTCCGGTGGGGCCAACGTCCTGACTTTC
v_call: TRBV27
d_call: -
j_call: TRBJ2-6
clone_size: -

cdr3_aa: CAWSPLGGQYNQPQHF
cdr3_nt: TGTGCCTGGAGTCCACTGGGCGGGCAGTATAATCAGCCCCAGCATTTT
v_call: TRBV30
d_call: -
j_call: TRBJ1-5
clone_size: -

cdr3_aa: CASSLSYTGELFF
cdr3_nt: TGTGCCAGCAGCTTAAGCTACACCGGGGAGCTGTTTTTT
v_call: TRBV7-3
d_call: -
j_call: TRBJ2-2
clone_size: -

cdr3_aa: CATSTRQGREQNEQFF
cdr3_nt: TGTGCCACCAGCACCCGGCAAGGGCGGGAGCAAAATGAGCAGTTCTTC
v_call: TRBV24-1
d_call: TRBD2
j_call: TRBJ2-1
clone_size: -

cdr3_aa: CASRVGLVFGELFF
cdr3_nt: TGTGCCAGCAGGGTAGGACTGGTTTTCGGGGAGCTGTTTTTT
v_call: TRBV2
d_call: -
j_call: TRBJ2-2
clone_size: -

cdr3_aa: CASRGRDGYNSPLHF
cdr3_nt: TGTGCCAGCAGGGGTAGGGACGGTTATAATTCACCCCTCCACTTT
v_call: TRBV11-2
d_call: -
j_call: TRBJ1-6
clone_size: -

cdr3_aa: CASSFQRLRDRGLTDTQYF
cdr3_nt: TGTGCCAGCAGTTTTCAGCGCCTCCGGGACAGGGGGCTGACAGATACGCAGTATTTT
v_call: TRBV27
d_call: TRBD1
j_call: TRBJ2-3
clone_size: -

cdr3_aa: CSDLSFGTGPVGETQYF
cdr3_nt: TGCAGCGATCTATCCTTCGGGACAGGGCCGGTTGGAGAGACCCAGTACTTC
v_call: TRBV29-1
d_call: TRBD1
j_call: TRBJ2-5
clone_size: -

cdr3_aa: CASFLAGNVSTGELFF
cdr3_nt: TGTGCCAGCTTCCTCGCGGGGAATGTGAGCACCGGGGAGCTGTTTTTT
v_call: TRBV21-1
d_call: -
j_call: TRBJ2-2
clone_size: once

cdr3_aa: CASGLALHQPQHF
cdr3_nt: TGTGCTAGTGGTTTGGCGTTGCATCAGCCCCAGCATTTT
v_call: TRBV12-5
d_call: -
j_call: TRBJ1-5
clone_size: once

cdr3_aa: CASSQQAGEQFF
cdr3_nt: TGCGCCAGCAGCCAACAAGCGGGAGAGCAGTTCTTC
v_call: TRBV5-1
d_call: TRBD2
j_call: TRBJ2-1
clone_size: -

cdr3_aa: CASRGLAGAYEQYF
cdr3_nt: TGTGCCAGCAGAGGACTAGCGGGTGCCTACGAGCAGTACTTC
v_call: TRBV28
d_call: TRBD2
j_call: TRBJ2-7
clone_size: -

cdr3_aa: CASSLAGYEQYF
cdr3_nt: TGTGCCAGCAGCTTAGCGGGCTACGAGCAGTACTTC
v_call: TRBV11-3
d_call: -
j_call: TRBJ2-7
clone_size: -

cdr3_aa: CASSVGGQELYNEQFF
cdr3_nt: TGTGCCAGCAGCGTAGGAGGACAGGAGCTTTACAATGAGCAGTTCTTC
v_call: TRBV9
d_call: TRBD1
j_call: TRBJ2-1
clone_size: -

cdr3_aa: CASSQDRGSGANVLTF
cdr3_nt: TGCGCCAGCAGCCAGGACAGGGGCTCTGGGGCCAACGTCCTGACTTTC
v_call: TRBV4-3
d_call: TRBD1
j_call: TRBJ2-6
clone_size: few

cdr3_aa: CASSFSHARAGTVPLHF
cdr3_nt: TGTGCCAGCAGTTTCTCCCATGCACGGGCAGGGACAGTACCCCTCCACTTT
v_call: TRBV6-2/TRBV6-3
d_call: TRBD1
j_call: TRBJ1-6
clone_size: -

cdr3_aa: CASSESKGPRNEKLFF
cdr3_nt: TGTGCCAGCAGCGAATCCAAGGGGCCACGTAATGAAAAACTGTTTTTT
v_call: TRBV5-4
d_call: -
j_call: TRBJ1-4
clone_size: -

cdr3_aa: CASSRRAGGSNEQFF
cdr3_nt: TGTGCCAGCAGCCGGAGAGCGGGAGGCAGTAATGAGCAGTTCTTC
v_call: TRBV7-6
d_call: TRBD2
j_call: TRBJ2-1
clone_size: -

cdr3_aa: CASSLARRETQYF
cdr3_nt: TGTGCCAGCAGCTTAGCCCGAAGGGAGACCCAGTACTTC
v_call: TRBV7-2
d_call: -
j_call: TRBJ2-5
clone_size: -

cdr3_aa: CASSVEKGTEAFF
cdr3_nt: TGTGCCAGCAGCGTAGAAAAGGGCACTGAAGCTTTCTTT
v_call: TRBV9
d_call: -
j_call: TRBJ1-1
clone_size: -

cdr3_aa: CASRSGNTEAFF
cdr3_nt: TGTGCCAGCAGGTCCGGGAACACTGAAGCTTTCTTT
v_call: TRBV25-1
d_call: -
j_call: TRBJ1-1
clone_size: many

cdr3_aa: CSAGEMETQYF
cdr3_nt: TGCAGTGCGGGGGAAATGGAGACCCAGTACTTC
v_call: TRBV20-1
d_call: -
j_call: TRBJ2-5
clone_size: -

cdr3_aa: CASSPPSGRAGGELFF
cdr3_nt: TGTGCCAGCAGCCCCCCTAGCGGGAGGGCAGGAGGGGAGCTGTTTTTT
v_call: TRBV5-4
d_call: TRBD2
j_call: TRBJ2-2
clone_size: -

cdr3_aa: CASSFEGGFPSGANVLTF
cdr3_nt: TGTGCCAGCAGCTTTGAAGGGGGTTTCCCCTCTGGGGCCAACGTCCTGACTTTC
v_call: TRBV7-3
d_call: -
j_call: TRBJ2-6
clone_size: -

cdr3_aa: CASRGSSVKGDTQYF
cdr3_nt: TGTGCCAGCAGGGGGTCTAGCGTAAAAGGGGATACGCAGTATTTT
v_call: TRBV2
d_call: -
j_call: TRBJ2-3
clone_size: -

cdr3_aa: CASSESAEGPGNTIYF
cdr3_nt: TGTGCCAGCAGTGAATCAGCGGAAGGGCCCGGAAACACCATATATTTT
v_call: TRBV6-1
d_call: -
j_call: TRBJ1-3
clone_size: -

cdr3_aa: CASSVDQGATNEKLFF
cdr3_nt: TGTGCCAGCAGCGTAGATCAGGGAGCAACTAATGAAAAACTGTTTTTT
v_call: TRBV9
d_call: -
j_call: TRBJ1-4
clone_size: few

cdr3_aa: CASSRSGTGAEQFF
cdr3_nt: TGTGCCAGCAGCAGATCCGGGACAGGGGCTGAGCAGTTCTTC
v_call: TRBV6-5
d_call: TRBD1
j_call: TRBJ2-1
clone_size: -

cdr3_aa: CAWSVSLGGVATNEKLFF
cdr3_nt: TGTGCCTGGAGTGTGTCGTTGGGAGGTGTCGCAACTAATGAAAAACTGTTTTTT
v_call: TRBV30
d_call: -
j_call: TRBJ1-4
clone_size: once

cdr3_aa: CASSSPGAGRFPYNEQFF
cdr3_nt: TGTGCCAGCAGCTCGCCGGGGGCCGGCCGATTTCCCTACAATGAGCAGTTCTTC
v_call: TRBV5-4
d_call: -
j_call: TRBJ2-1
clone_size: -

cdr3_aa: CASSWGQGTDTQYF
cdr3_nt: TGTGCCAGCAGTTGGGGACAGGGCACAGATACGCAGTATTTT
v_call: TRBV27
d_call: TRBD1
j_call: TRBJ2-3
clone_size: -

cdr3_aa: CASFDRANYGYTF
cdr3_nt: TGTGCCAGCTTTGATAGAGCAAACTATGGCTACACCTTC
v_call: TRBV5-6
d_call: -
j_call: TRBJ1-2
clone_size: -

cdr3_aa: CASSLSRRNTGELFF
cdr3_nt: TGTGCCAGCAGTTTATCTCGAAGAAACACCGGGGAGCTGTTTTTT
v_call: TRBV27
d_call: -
j_call: TRBJ2-2
clone_size: few

cdr3_aa: CASSLGRLAGATDTQYF
cdr3_nt: TGTGCCAGCAGCTTAGGGAGACTAGCGGGAGCCACAGATACGCAGTATTTT
v_call: TRBV7-2
d_call: TRBD2
j_call: TRBJ2-3
clone_size: -

cdr3_aa: CASSLSPPGGRAEAFF
cdr3_nt: TGTGCCAGCAGTTTATCTCCCCCGGGGGGGAGGGCTGAAGCTTTCTTT
v_call: TRBV28
d_call: -
j_call: TRBJ1-1
clone_size: -

cdr3_aa: CASRRSGEPAYVYGQYF
cdr3_nt: TGTGCCAGCAGAAGGTCGGGGGAGCCCGCCTATGTTTATGGGCAGTACTTC
v_call: TRBV27
d_call: -
j_call: TRBJ2-7
clone_size: -

cdr3_aa: CASRNREFNSNQPQHF
cdr3_nt: TGTGCCAGCAGAAACAGGGAGTTTAATAGCAATCAGCCCCAGCATTTT
v_call: TRBV28
d_call: -
j_call: TRBJ1-5
clone_size: -

cdr3_aa: CASSDGRPEAFF
cdr3_nt: TGTGCCAGCAGTGACGGCCGTCCCGAAGCTTTCTTT
v_call: TRBV2
d_call: -
j_call: TRBJ1-1
clone_size: -